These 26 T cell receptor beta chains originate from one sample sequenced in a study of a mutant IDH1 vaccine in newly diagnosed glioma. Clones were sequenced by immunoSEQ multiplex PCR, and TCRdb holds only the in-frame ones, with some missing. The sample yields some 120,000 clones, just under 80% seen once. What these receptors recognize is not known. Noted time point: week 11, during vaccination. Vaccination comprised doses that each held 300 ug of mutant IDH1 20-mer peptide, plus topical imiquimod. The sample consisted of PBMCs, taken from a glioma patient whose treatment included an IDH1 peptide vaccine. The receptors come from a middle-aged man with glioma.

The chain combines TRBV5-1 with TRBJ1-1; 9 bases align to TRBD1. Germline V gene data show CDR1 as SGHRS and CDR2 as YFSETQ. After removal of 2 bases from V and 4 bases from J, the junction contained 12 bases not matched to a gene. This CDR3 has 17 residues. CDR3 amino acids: CASSLNRGPTSGTEAFF. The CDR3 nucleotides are TGCGCCAGCAGCTTAAACAGGGGGCCAACGAGTGGCACTGAAGCTTTCTTT.

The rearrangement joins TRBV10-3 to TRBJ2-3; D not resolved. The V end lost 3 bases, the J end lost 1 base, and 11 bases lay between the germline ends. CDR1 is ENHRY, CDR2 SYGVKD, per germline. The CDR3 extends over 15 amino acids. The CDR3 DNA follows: TGTGCCATCAGTGATAGTAGAAGAGGCACAGATACGCAGTATTTT. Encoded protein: CAISDSRRGTDTQYF.

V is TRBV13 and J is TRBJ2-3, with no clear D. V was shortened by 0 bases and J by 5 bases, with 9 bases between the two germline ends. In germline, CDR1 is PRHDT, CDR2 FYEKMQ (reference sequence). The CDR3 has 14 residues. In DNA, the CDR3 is TGTGCCAGCAGCTTAGGAAGGGTGGGAGATACGCAGTATTTT. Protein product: CASSLGRVGDTQYF.

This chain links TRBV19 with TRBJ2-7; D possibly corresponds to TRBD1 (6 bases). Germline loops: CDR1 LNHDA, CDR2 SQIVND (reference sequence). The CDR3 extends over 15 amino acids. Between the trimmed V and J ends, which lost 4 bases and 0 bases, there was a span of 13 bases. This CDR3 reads CASSRGPGSSYEQYF. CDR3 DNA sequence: TGTGCCAGTAGTAGGGGGCCGGGAAGCTCCTACGAGCAGTACTTC.

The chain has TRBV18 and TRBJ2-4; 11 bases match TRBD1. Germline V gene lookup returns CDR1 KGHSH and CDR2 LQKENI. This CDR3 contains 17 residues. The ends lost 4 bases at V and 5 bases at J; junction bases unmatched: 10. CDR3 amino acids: CASSRTRWTGGQNIQYF. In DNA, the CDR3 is TGTGCCAGCTCACGGACGCGATGGACAGGGGGCCAAAACATTCAGTACTTC. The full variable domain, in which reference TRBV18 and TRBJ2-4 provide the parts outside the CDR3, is NAGVMQNPRHLVRRRGQEARLRCSPMKGHSHVYWYRQLPEEGLKFMVYLQKENIIDESGMPKERFSAEFPKEGPSILRIQQVVRGDSAAYFCASSRTRWTGGQNIQYFGAGTRLSVL.

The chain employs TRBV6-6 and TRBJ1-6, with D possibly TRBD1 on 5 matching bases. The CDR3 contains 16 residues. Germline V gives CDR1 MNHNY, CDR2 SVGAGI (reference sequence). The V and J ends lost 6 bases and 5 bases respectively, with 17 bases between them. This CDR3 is CASRPLQEGHNSPLHF. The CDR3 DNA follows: TGTGCCAGCAGGCCATTACAGGAGGGACATAATTCACCCCTCCACTTT.

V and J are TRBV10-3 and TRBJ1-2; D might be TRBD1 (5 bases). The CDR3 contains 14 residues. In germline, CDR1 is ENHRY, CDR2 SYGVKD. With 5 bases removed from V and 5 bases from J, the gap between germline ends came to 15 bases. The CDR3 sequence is CAISSGTDSYGYTF. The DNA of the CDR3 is TGTGCCATCAGTTCCGGGACGGATAGTTATGGCTACACCTTC.

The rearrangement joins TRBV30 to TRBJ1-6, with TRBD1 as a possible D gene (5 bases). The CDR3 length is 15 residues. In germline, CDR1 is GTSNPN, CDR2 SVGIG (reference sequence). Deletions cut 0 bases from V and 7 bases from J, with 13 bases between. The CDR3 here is CAWSVLQGRNSPLHF. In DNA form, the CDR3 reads TGTGCCTGGAGTGTACTTCAGGGCCGGAATTCACCCCTCCACTTT.

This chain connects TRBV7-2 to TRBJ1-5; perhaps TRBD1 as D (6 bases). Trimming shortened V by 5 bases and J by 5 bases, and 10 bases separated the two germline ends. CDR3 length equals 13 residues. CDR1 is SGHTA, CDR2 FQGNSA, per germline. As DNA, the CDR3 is TGTGCCAGCAGCACCCACAGGGATCAGCCCCAGCATTTT. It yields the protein CASSTHRDQPQHF. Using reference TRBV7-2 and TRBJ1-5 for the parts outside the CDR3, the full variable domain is GAGVSQSPSNKVTEKGKDVELRCDPISGHTALYWYRQSLGQGLEFLIYFQGNSAPDKSGLPSDRFSAERTGGSVSTLTIQRTQQEDSAVYLCASSTHRDQPQHFGDGTRLSIL.

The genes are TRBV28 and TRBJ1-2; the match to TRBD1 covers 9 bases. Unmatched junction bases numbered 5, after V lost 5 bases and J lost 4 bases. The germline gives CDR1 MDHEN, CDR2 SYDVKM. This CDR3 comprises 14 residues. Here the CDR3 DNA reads TGTGCCAGCAGTCCCGGGACAGGGTCCTATGGCTACACCTTC. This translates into CASSPGTGSYGYTF.

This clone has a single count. CDR3 sequence reads: CASSEFLPGPRRGTEAFF. The DNA for the CDR3 is TGTGCCAGCAGTGAATTCCTACCGGGACCCCGGAGGGGCACTGAAGCTTTCTTT. The chain couples TRBV25-1 to TRBJ1-1; maybe TRBD1 (5 bases). Trimming pared 1 base from V and 4 bases from J, leaving 22 bases between. The germline V gene encodes CDR1 MGHDK and CDR2 SYGVNS. This CDR3 spans 18 amino acids.

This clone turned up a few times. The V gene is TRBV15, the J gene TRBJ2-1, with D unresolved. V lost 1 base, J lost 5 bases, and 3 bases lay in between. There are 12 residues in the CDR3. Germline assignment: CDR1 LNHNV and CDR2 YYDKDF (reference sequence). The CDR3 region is CATSRADNEQFF. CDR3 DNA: TGTGCCACCAGCAGAGCCGACAATGAGCAGTTCTTC.

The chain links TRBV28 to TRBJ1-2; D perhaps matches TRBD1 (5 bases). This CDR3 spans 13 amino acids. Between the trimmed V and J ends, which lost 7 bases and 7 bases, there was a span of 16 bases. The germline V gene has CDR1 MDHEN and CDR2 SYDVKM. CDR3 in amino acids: CASTPPGGRGYTF. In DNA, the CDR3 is TGTGCCAGCACCCCCCCCGGGGGACGTGGCTACACCTTC.

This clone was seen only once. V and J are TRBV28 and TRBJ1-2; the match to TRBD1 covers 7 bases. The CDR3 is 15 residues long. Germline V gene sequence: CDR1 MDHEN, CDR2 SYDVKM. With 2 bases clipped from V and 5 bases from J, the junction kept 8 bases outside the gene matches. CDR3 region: CASSLSGQGGYGYTF. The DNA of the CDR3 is TGTGCCAGCAGTTTAAGCGGGCAGGGGGGGTATGGCTACACCTTC.

The DNA for the CDR3 is TGTGCCAGCAGCTTGCCCTCGAACACTGAAGCTTTCTTT. This encodes CASSLPSNTEAFF. This chain connects TRBV5-4 to TRBJ1-1; no firm D call. The germline gives CDR1 SGHNT, CDR2 YYREEE (reference sequence). The germline V and J ends were trimmed by 1 base and 1 base, with 5 bases remaining between them. CDR3 size: 13 residues. The complete variable domain, with remaining parts taken from reference TRBV5-4 and TRBJ1-1, reads ETGVTQSPTHLIKTRGQQVTLRCSSQSGHNTVSWYQQALGQGPQFIFQYYREEENGRGNFPPRFSGLQFPNYSSELNVNALELDDSALYLCASSLPSNTEAFFGQGTRLTVV.

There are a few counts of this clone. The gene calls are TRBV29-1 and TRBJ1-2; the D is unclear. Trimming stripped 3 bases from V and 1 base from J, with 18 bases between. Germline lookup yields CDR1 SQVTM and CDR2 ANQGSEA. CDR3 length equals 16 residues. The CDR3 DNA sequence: TGCAGCGTTGACCCGTCTTCAGGCCCATTTAACTATGGCTACACCTTC. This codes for CSVDPSSGPFNYGYTF.

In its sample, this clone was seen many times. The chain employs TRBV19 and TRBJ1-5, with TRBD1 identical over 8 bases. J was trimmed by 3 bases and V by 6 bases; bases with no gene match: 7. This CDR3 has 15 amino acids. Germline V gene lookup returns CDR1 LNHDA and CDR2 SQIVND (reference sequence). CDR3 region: CASRTDRALNQPQHF. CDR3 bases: TGTGCCAGTAGGACGGACAGGGCTCTCAATCAGCCCCAGCATTTT.

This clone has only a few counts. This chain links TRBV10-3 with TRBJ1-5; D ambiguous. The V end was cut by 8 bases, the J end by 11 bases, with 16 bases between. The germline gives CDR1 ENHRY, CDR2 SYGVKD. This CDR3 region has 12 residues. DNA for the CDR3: TGTGCCATCGGTCAGGCGGACCGGGCCCAGCATTTT. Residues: CAIGQADRAQHF.

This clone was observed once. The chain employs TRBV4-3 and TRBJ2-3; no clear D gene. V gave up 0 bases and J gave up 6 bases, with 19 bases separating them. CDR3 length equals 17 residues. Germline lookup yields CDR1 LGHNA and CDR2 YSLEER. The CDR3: CASSQDRLAGQPDTQYF. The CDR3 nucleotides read TGCGCCAGCAGCCAAGATCGGTTAGCAGGCCAACCGGATACGCAGTATTTT.

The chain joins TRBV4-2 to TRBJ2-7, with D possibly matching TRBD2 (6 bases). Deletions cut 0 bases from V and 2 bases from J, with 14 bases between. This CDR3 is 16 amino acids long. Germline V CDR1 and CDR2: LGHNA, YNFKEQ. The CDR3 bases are TGTGCCAGCAGCCAAGAAGAGGGGACTCCTGCCTACGAGCAGTACTTC. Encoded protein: CASSQEEGTPAYEQYF.

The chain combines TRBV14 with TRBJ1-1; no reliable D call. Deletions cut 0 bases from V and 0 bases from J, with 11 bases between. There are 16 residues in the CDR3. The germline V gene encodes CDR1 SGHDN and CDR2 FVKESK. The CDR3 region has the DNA TGTGCCAGCAGCCAAGATTATGGGCGTATGAACACTGAAGCTTTCTTT. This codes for CASSQDYGRMNTEAFF.

CDR3 DNA: TGTGCCAGCAGTCCCGGGCGGGGGCCCCAAGAGACCCAGTACTTC. Translated, it gives CASSPGRGPQETQYF. The V gene is TRBV28, the J gene TRBJ2-5; a possible D gene is TRBD2 (7 bases). V lost 5 bases to trimming and J lost 1 base, with 14 bases between them. The V gene's germline CDR1 is MDHEN and CDR2 SYDVKM. The CDR3 spans 15 residues.

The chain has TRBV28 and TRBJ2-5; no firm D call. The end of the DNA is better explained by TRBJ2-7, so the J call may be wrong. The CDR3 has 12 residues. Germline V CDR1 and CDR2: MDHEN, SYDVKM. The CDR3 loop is CASSLPDYEQYF. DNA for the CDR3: TGTGCCAGCAGTTTACCGGACTACGAGCAGTACTTC.

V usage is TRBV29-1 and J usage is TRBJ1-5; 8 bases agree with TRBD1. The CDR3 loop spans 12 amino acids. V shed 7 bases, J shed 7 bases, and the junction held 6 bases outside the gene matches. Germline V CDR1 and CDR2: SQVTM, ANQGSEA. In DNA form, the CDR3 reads TGCAGCGCCGGGACAGGTCCCCAGCCCCAGCATTTT. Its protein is CSAGTGPQPQHF.

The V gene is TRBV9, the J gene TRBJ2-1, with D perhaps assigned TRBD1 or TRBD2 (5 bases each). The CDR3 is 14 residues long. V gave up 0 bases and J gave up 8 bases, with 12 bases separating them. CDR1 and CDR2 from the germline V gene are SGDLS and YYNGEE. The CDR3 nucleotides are TGTGCCAGCAGCGTAGGAGGGACCTGGGATGAGCAGTTCTTC. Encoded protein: CASSVGGTWDEQFF.

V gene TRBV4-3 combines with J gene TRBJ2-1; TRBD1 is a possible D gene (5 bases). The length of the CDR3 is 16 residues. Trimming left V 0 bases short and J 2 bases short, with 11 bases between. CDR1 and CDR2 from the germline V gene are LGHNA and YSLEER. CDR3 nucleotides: TGCGCCAGCAGCCAAGAAATCTACAGGACCTACAATGAGCAGTTCTTC. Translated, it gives CASSQEIYRTYNEQFF.